The 28 T cell receptor beta chains given below trace back to one sample, sequenced in a study of blood T cell repertoires in COVID-19. Some clones are missing from TCRdb's copy, which holds only in-frame ones; the method was immunoSEQ multiplex PCR. The sample contains about 270,000 clones, approximately 84% of which appear only once. The sequenced material came from peripheral blood. These receptors all come from a human donor in a cohort sampled during active COVID-19.

This chain connects TRBV12-5 to TRBJ1-4; no definite D call. This CDR3 has 17 residues. V was cut by 0 bases and J by 6 bases, with 17 bases left in between. Germline V CDR1 and CDR2: LGHNT, FRNRAP. CDR3 amino acids: CASGLVHPEGRHEKLFF. CDR3 DNA sequence: TGTGCTAGTGGTTTGGTACATCCCGAGGGTAGACATGAAAAACTGTTTTTT.

The chain recombines TRBV4-1 with TRBJ1-2, with D hard to call. Trimming took 3 bases from V and 8 from J, leaving 28 bases between them. CDR1 MGHRA and CDR2 YSYEKL come from the germline V gene. CDR3 length: 18 amino acids. CDR3 coding DNA: TGCGCCAGCAGCCATCCCCTCGGACGGGGTAGGCTCAGAGCAGGCTACACCTTC. Translation: CASSHPLGRGRLRAGYTF.

The genes are TRBV7-8 and TRBJ2-5; 7 nucleotides align to TRBD1. The CDR3 runs to 14 residues. After removal of 4 bases from V and 5 bases from J, the junction contained 7 bases not matched to a gene. Germline assignment: CDR1 SGHVS and CDR2 FQNEAQ. The CDR3 DNA reads TGTGCCAGCAGCTCGATGACAGGGCGGGAGACCCAGTACTTC. It translates to CASSSMTGRETQYF.

This chain joins TRBV7-8 and TRBJ1-3, with a tentative D call TRBD1 (5 bases). The CDR3 has 19 residues. CDR1 is SGHVS and CDR2 is FQNEAQ in the germline V gene. Trimming removed 5 bases at V and 0 bases at J, with 23 bases between. For the CDR3, the DNA is TGTGCCAGCAGCGAGTGGTTTAGGGGCCAGGGCACCTCTGGAAACACCATATATTTT. Residues: CASSEWFRGQGTSGNTIYF.

The rearrangement joins TRBV2 to TRBJ1-2; TRBD1 might be the D (6 bases). CDR3 length: 13 amino acids. The germline gives CDR1 SNHLY, CDR2 FYNNEI. The ends were cut back, 3 bases at V and 8 bases at J, with 13 bases in the middle. The CDR3, as DNA: TGTGCCAGCAGTGAGGGGGGGGCGTACGGCTACACCTTC. Translating gives CASSEGGAYGYTF.

The V and J genes are TRBV19 and TRBJ2-1; 14 bases map to TRBD2. In germline, CDR1 is LNHDA, CDR2 SQIVND (reference sequence). V shed 4 bases, J shed 0 bases, and the junction held 5 bases outside the gene matches. The CDR3 contains 18 residues. The CDR3: CASSKGLAGASSYNEQFF. In nucleotides, the CDR3 is TGTGCCAGTAGTAAGGGACTAGCGGGGGCAAGCTCCTACAATGAGCAGTTCTTC.

The chain links TRBV6-5 to TRBJ1-2; TRBD1 is a possible D gene (6 bases). CDR1 is MNHEY, CDR2 SVGAGI, per germline. V was pared by 11 bases and J by 9 bases, with 22 bases between. CDR3 length: 13 amino acids. The CDR3 sequence: CAVNDRLRGSYTF. The CDR3, as DNA: TGTGCCGTTAATGACCGGTTAAGGGGGAGCTACACCTTC.

The chain joins TRBV19 to TRBJ2-7; possibly TRBD2 for D (7 bases). The CDR3 totals 15 residues. V dropped 3 bases and J dropped 2 bases, with 14 bases sitting between them. From germline, CDR1 is LNHDA and CDR2 SQIVND (reference sequence). The CDR3 DNA follows: TGTGCCAGTAGTATTCCTAGCGGACAGACCTACGAGCAGTACTTC. Encoded protein: CASSIPSGQTYEQYF.

This clone has just a few counts. This chain connects TRBV5-1 to TRBJ1-6, with D unresolved. V was cut by 1 base and J by 10 bases, with 21 bases left in between. CDR3 length: 17 amino acids. Looked up from germline, CDR1 is SGHRS and CDR2 is YFSETQ. This CDR3 is CASSLTPIHLVVSPLHF. The CDR3 bases are TGCGCCAGCAGCTTGACACCCATTCACCTTGTCGTGTCACCCCTCCACTTT. Based on the CDR3 plus reference TRBV5-1 and TRBJ1-6, the full variable domain is KAGVTQTPRYLIKTRGQQVTLSCSPISGHRSVSWYQQTPGQGLQFLFEYFSETQRNKGNFPGRFSGRQFSNSRSEMNVSTLELGDSALYLCASSLTPIHLVVSPLHFGNGTRLTVT.

This chain links TRBV5-1 with TRBJ1-6, with 7 bases fitting TRBD1. Germline-derived CDR1 and CDR2 are SGHRS and YFSETQ. This CDR3 contains 14 residues. Trimming cost V 4 bases and J 4 bases; bases outside gene matches: 2. The DNA of the CDR3 is TGCGCCAGCAGCACACAGGGGTATAATTCACCCCTCCACTTT. It yields the protein CASSTQGYNSPLHF.

The chain recombines TRBV18 with TRBJ1-1; perhaps TRBD1 as D (5 bases). The ends were cut back, 0 bases at V and 2 bases at J, with 10 bases in the middle. The germline V gene encodes CDR1 KGHSH and CDR2 LQKENI. The CDR3 has 15 amino acids. The CDR3 region is CASSPPAGGNTEAFF. The CDR3 nucleotides are TGTGCCAGCTCACCACCGGCCGGGGGAAACACTGAAGCTTTCTTT.

The chain joins TRBV19 to TRBJ1-1; D is uncertain. This CDR3 is 13 amino acids long. Trimming removed 5 bases from V and 0 bases from J, with 7 bases in between. From germline, CDR1 is LNHDA and CDR2 SQIVND (reference sequence). The CDR3 DNA sequence: TGTGCCAGTAGTTCCAAAATGAACACTGAAGCTTTCTTT. Encoded protein: CASSSKMNTEAFF. Drawing the rest from reference TRBV19 and TRBJ1-1, the complete variable domain is DGGITQSPKYLFRKEGQNVTLSCEQNLNHDAMYWYRQDPGQGLRLIYYSQIVNDFQKGDIAEGYSVSREKKESFPLTVTSAQKNPTAFYLCASSSKMNTEAFFGQGTRLTVV.

This clone was detected only once. V and J are TRBV19 and TRBJ2-1; TRBD2 aligns across 13 bases. This CDR3 is built from 16 residues. Germline V gene lookup returns CDR1 LNHDA and CDR2 SQIVND (reference sequence). V was pared by 6 bases and J by 4 bases, with 6 bases of the junction left unmatched. The CDR3 here is CASRKGTSGTYNEQFF. The CDR3 bases are TGTGCCAGTAGAAAGGGGACTAGCGGGACATACAATGAGCAGTTCTTC.

The chain is built from TRBV10-3 and TRBJ2-5; 9 nucleotides match TRBD2. V was pared by 3 bases and J by 4 bases, with 9 bases of the junction left unmatched. Per the germline V gene, CDR1 is ENHRY and CDR2 is SYGVKD. This CDR3 is built from 16 residues. CDR3 in amino acids: CAISDPASGKGETQYF. CDR3 DNA sequence: TGTGCCATCAGTGACCCGGCTAGCGGGAAAGGAGAGACCCAGTACTTC.

The V gene is TRBV5-1, the J gene TRBJ1-1; D is ambiguous. V lost 0 bases and J 2 bases, leaving 14 bases between the germline ends. This CDR3 spans 16 amino acids. CDR1 is SGHRS, CDR2 YFSETQ, per germline. CDR3: CASSLDGVTINTEAFF. CDR3 bases: TGCGCCAGCAGCTTGGACGGGGTTACAATAAACACTGAAGCTTTCTTT. The full variable domain, with the rest looked up from reference TRBV5-1 and TRBJ1-1, is KAGVTQTPRYLIKTRGQQVTLSCSPISGHRSVSWYQQTPGQGLQFLFEYFSETQRNKGNFPGRFSGRQFSNSRSEMNVSTLELGDSALYLCASSLDGVTINTEAFFGQGTRLTVV.

In this sample, this clone turned up once. The V call is TRBV27, the J call TRBJ1-1, with TRBD1 matching over 10 bases. The CDR3 loop spans 16 amino acids. Germline CDR1 MNHEY, CDR2 SMNVEV (reference sequence). J lost 0 bases, V lost 5 bases, and 6 bases had no gene match. As DNA, the CDR3 is TGTGCCAGCAGTACGAGGACAGGGGGTTTGAACACTGAAGCTTTCTTT. The encoded protein is CASSTRTGGLNTEAFF.

The chain uses TRBV5-4 and TRBJ1-1; weak D call: TRBD1 (5 bases). Germline V gives CDR1 SGHNT, CDR2 YYREEE (reference sequence). The CDR3 length is 14 residues. Trimming stripped 0 bases from V and 3 bases from J, with 9 bases between. CDR3 sequence: CASSLDRIDTEAFF. DNA of the CDR3: TGTGCCAGCAGCTTGGACAGGATAGACACTGAAGCTTTCTTT.

The rearrangement links TRBV28 to TRBJ2-1; 9 nucleotides agree with TRBD1. CDR3 length equals 17 residues. With 5 bases clipped from V and 5 bases from J, the junction kept 13 bases outside the gene matches. Looked up from germline, CDR1 is MDHEN and CDR2 is SYDVKM. The CDR3 is CASSLTAGTGINNEQFF. CDR3 DNA sequence: TGTGCCAGCAGTCTTACTGCCGGGACAGGGATTAACAATGAGCAGTTCTTC.

This clone was observed a few times. V is TRBV5-4 and J is TRBJ2-7, with TRBD2 matching over 12 bases. Trimming took 4 bases from V and 5 from J; bases not matched to a gene: 16. Germline loops: CDR1 SGHNT, CDR2 YYREEE (reference sequence). This CDR3 spans 18 amino acids. CDR3 in amino acids: CASSPSGRALSQYHEQYF. In DNA form, the CDR3 reads TGTGCCAGCAGCCCTAGCGGGAGGGCCTTATCCCAGTACCACGAGCAGTACTTC. The full variable domain, in which reference TRBV5-4 and TRBJ2-7 provide the parts outside the CDR3, is ETGVTQSPTHLIKTRGQQVTLRCSSQSGHNTVSWYQQALGQGPQFIFQYYREEENGRGNFPPRFSGLQFPNYSSELNVNALELDDSALYLCASSPSGRALSQYHEQYFGPGTRLTVT.

In its sample, this clone was seen a few times. The chain couples TRBV2 to TRBJ1-6, with 9 bases aligning to TRBD1. V dropped 6 bases and J dropped 6; count of bases not matched to a gene: 6. The CDR3 sequence is 15 residues long. CDR1 and CDR2 (germline): SNHLY, FYNNEI. CDR3 sequence reads: CASRGQGVTNSPLHF. CDR3 bases: TGTGCCAGCAGGGGACAGGGCGTAACTAATTCACCCCTCCACTTT.

The chain employs TRBV5-1 and TRBJ2-2, with 9 nucleotides matching TRBD2. This CDR3 spans 18 amino acids. V shed 0 bases, J shed 5 bases, and the junction held 11 bases outside the gene matches. Germline CDR1 SGHRS, CDR2 YFSETQ. CDR3 sequence (DNA): TGCGCCAGCAGCTTGGGGCTAGCGGGATGGAGGACTACCGGGGAGCTGTTTTTT. It codes for CASSLGLAGWRTTGELFF. Full variable domain (rest looked up from reference TRBV5-1 and TRBJ2-2): KAGVTQTPRYLIKTRGQQVTLSCSPISGHRSVSWYQQTPGQGLQFLFEYFSETQRNKGNFPGRFSGRQFSNSRSEMNVSTLELGDSALYLCASSLGLAGWRTTGELFFGEGSRLTVL.

The chain recombines TRBV5-4 with TRBJ2-7; 9 bases line up with TRBD2. CDR1 is SGHNT and CDR2 is YYREEE in the germline V gene (reference sequence). The CDR3 runs to 15 residues. V dropped 4 bases and J dropped 3; count of bases not matched to a gene: 8. CDR3 coding DNA: TGTGCCAGCAGCCCCCGGGGTAGCGGGAGCTACGAGCAGTACTTC. The encoded protein is CASSPRGSGSYEQYF.

V is TRBV28 and J is TRBJ2-3; no definite D call. CDR3 length: 13 amino acids. Per the germline V gene, CDR1 is MDHEN and CDR2 is SYDVKM. With 3 bases removed from V and 3 bases from J, the gap between germline ends came to 7 bases. CDR3: CASSFPKTDTQYF. The CDR3 bases are TGTGCCAGCAGTTTTCCAAAAACAGATACGCAGTATTTT.

The rearrangement joins TRBV12-3 or TRBV12-4 to TRBJ2-1; TRBD1 matches 7 bases. V lost 6 bases to trimming and J lost 8 bases; unmatched junction nucleotides: 7. The CDR3 runs to 13 residues. The CDR3 here is CASSGQVSDEQFF. In nucleotides, the CDR3 is TGTGCCAGCAGCGGACAGGTTTCCGATGAGCAGTTCTTC.

The CDR3 is CASSSRLAGGTGELFF. The DNA for the CDR3 is TGTGCCAGCAGCTCTAGACTAGCGGGCGGCACCGGGGAGCTGTTTTTT. The chain has TRBV7-6 and TRBJ2-2; 10 nucleotides match TRBD2. Germline trimming cut 4 bases from V and 4 bases from J; bases unmatched to any gene: 6. The germline V gene has CDR1 SGHVS and CDR2 FNYEAQ. This CDR3 has 16 amino acids.

V usage is TRBV18 and J usage is TRBJ2-7, with D tentatively TRBD2 (6 bases). The germline CDR1 and CDR2 sequences are KGHSH and LQKENI. With 3 bases removed from V and 8 bases from J, the gap between germline ends came to 17 bases. This CDR3 comprises 14 residues. CDR3 DNA: TGTGCCAGCTCACCCCGGGACCGGGAGTTCCAGCAGTACTTC. Translation gives CASSPRDREFQQYF.

The V call is TRBV6-5, the J call TRBJ1-1; 8 bases agree with TRBD1. After removal of 5 bases from V and 1 base from J, the junction contained 6 bases not matched to a gene. Germline assignment: CDR1 MNHEY and CDR2 SVGAGI. The CDR3 sequence is 15 residues long. In nucleotides, the CDR3 is TGTGCCAGCAGTCTACCCGGGACAGGGAACACTGAAGCTTTCTTT. It encodes CASSLPGTGNTEAFF.

The chain joins TRBV27 to TRBJ2-6; a possible D gene is TRBD1 (6 bases). V lost 4 bases and J lost 3, with 13 bases in between. This CDR3 is 16 amino acids long. Germline assignment: CDR1 MNHEY and CDR2 SMNVEV (reference sequence). The CDR3 here is CASSSMGAGGANVLTF. CDR3 in DNA: TGTGCCAGCAGTTCAATGGGGGCGGGTGGGGCCAACGTCCTGACTTTC.